What follows are 16 T cell receptor beta chains derived from one specimen sequenced in a study of blood T cells in healthy people across ages. Through a sample-barcoded 5' primer and a J-beta primer mix, a second PCR was run for about 6 to 12 cycles. One entry per CDR3 protein, called by TCRdb with MiXCR from the 5' RACE reads. Altogether under 1,000,000 distinct CDR3 sequences are present, 46% being singletons, with the ten largest covering over 15%. Sample: blood. Source of these receptors: an elderly man in good health.

This chain joins TRBV7-2 and TRBJ2-7, with 12 nucleotides matching TRBD2. Trimming removed 5 bases from V and 7 bases from J; junction bases left unmatched: 9. This CDR3 spans 15 amino acids. The germline CDR1 and CDR2 sequences are SGHTA and FQGNSA. The CDR3 bases are TGTGCCAGCAGCAAAACTAGCGGGAGGCAAAATGAGCAGTACTTC. This encodes CASSKTSGRQNEQYF. Based on the CDR3 plus reference TRBV7-2 and TRBJ2-7, the full variable domain is GAGVSQSPSNKVTEKGKDVELRCDPISGHTALYWYRQSLGQGLEFLIYFQGNSAPDKSGLPSDRFSAERTGGSVSTLTIQRTQQEDSAVYLCASSKTSGRQNEQYFGPGTRLTVT.

This rearrangement joins TRBV20-1 to TRBJ2-1; 11 bases line up with TRBD2. This CDR3 is built from 14 residues. The germline V gene has CDR1 DFQATT and CDR2 SNEGSKA (reference sequence). V trimming: 6 bases; J trimming: 10 bases; junction bases outside the gene matches: 11. Here the CDR3 reads CSARIAGGPHEQFF. DNA of the CDR3: TGCAGTGCCCGGATAGCGGGAGGGCCGCACGAGCAGTTCTTC.

The J gene is TRBJ2-7, the V gene TRBV4-1; 13 bases match TRBD2. Gene TRBJ2-5 matches the end of the DNA better, so the J call may be wrong. The germline gives CDR1 MGHRA, CDR2 YSYEKL. This CDR3 is built from 17 residues. CDR3 region: CASSQELAGGVGETQYF. In DNA, the CDR3 is TGCGCCAGCAGCCAAGAACTAGCGGGAGGGGTCGGAGAGACCCAGTACTTC.

The V and J genes are TRBV5-1 and TRBJ2-7; 8 bases are shared with TRBD2. V shed 4 bases and J 11 bases; nucleotides not matched to a gene: 17. Germline-derived CDR1 and CDR2 are SGHRS and YFSETQ. This CDR3 region has 15 residues. The CDR3 sequence is CASSLDGLAGAMEYF. CDR3 coding DNA: TGCGCCAGCAGCCTCGACGGGCTAGCGGGTGCAATGGAGTACTTC.

The V gene is TRBV28, the J gene TRBJ1-5, with 11 bases lining up with TRBD1. Germline CDR1 and CDR2: MDHEN and SYDVKM. The CDR3 extends over 15 amino acids. Trimming at V came to 4 bases and at J to 6 bases, leaving 5 bases not matched to a gene. Written as DNA, the CDR3 is TGTGCCAGCAGTTCCCGGACAGGGGGCGTTCAGCCCCAGCATTTT. As protein: CASSSRTGGVQPQHF.

The chain carries TRBV4-1 and TRBJ2-2, with D perhaps TRBD1 or TRBD2 (5 bases each). Trimming pared 4 bases from V and 2 bases from J, leaving 14 bases between. Germline V gene data show CDR1 as MGHRA and CDR2 as YSYEKL. The CDR3 spans 16 residues. This chain's CDR3 is CASSLLRGANTGELFF. For the CDR3, the DNA is TGCGCCAGCAGCCTCCTACGGGGCGCAAACACCGGGGAGCTGTTTTTT.

In this sample, this clonotype turned up once. The J gene is TRBJ1-5, the V gene TRBV29-1; D unclear. V was clipped by 7 bases and J by 2 bases, with 9 bases between them. The length of the CDR3 is 12 residues. The germline V gene encodes CDR1 SQVTM and CDR2 ANQGSEA. The CDR3 reads CSEIGGNQPQHF. CDR3 bases: TGCAGCGAAATCGGTGGCAATCAGCCCCAGCATTTT.

This chain links TRBV14 with TRBJ2-5; D tentatively reads TRBD1 or TRBD2 (7 bases each). The J call may be wrong; the DNA end is better matched by TRBJ2-7. Germline V gene lookup returns CDR1 SGHDN and CDR2 FVKESK. The CDR3 runs to 16 residues. The CDR3 region is CASSRQTGRGTYEQYF. The CDR3 region has the DNA TGTGCCAGCAGCCGCCAGACAGGGAGGGGAACCTACGAGCAGTACTTC.

The chain uses TRBV2 and TRBJ2-3; tentative D call: TRBD2 (6 bases). The CDR3 length is 15 residues. CDR1 is SNHLY and CDR2 is FYNNEI in the germline V gene. The V and J ends lost 7 bases and 1 base respectively, with 15 bases between them. The CDR3 reads CASILARTGTDTQYF. The DNA for the CDR3 is TGTGCCAGCATACTAGCACGTACTGGCACAGATACGCAGTATTTT.

V is TRBV20-1 and J is TRBJ2-3; D unresolved. CDR3 size: 14 residues. Per germline, CDR1 DFQATT and CDR2 SNEGSKA (reference sequence). Trimming cost V 0 bases and J 4 bases, with 11 bases left between them. The CDR3 here is CSARDPLRSDTQYF. CDR3 nucleotides: TGCAGTGCTAGAGATCCCTTACGCTCAGATACGCAGTATTTT.

The rearrangement uses TRBV5-1 and TRBJ2-1; D gene uncertain. From germline, CDR1 is SGHRS and CDR2 YFSETQ. The CDR3 loop spans 13 amino acids. The V end lost 4 bases, the J end lost 4 bases, and 9 bases lay between the germline ends. CDR3 DNA sequence: TGCGCCAGCAGCGTGGAAGATTACAATGAGCAGTTCTTC. Its translation is CASSVEDYNEQFF.

This clonotype was detected a few times. The CDR3 bases are TGCAGCGTGAAAACCGGGACAGGGTGGGTCACCGGGGAGCTGTTTTTT. Protein: CSVKTGTGWVTGELFF. The J gene is TRBJ2-2, the V gene TRBV29-1; the match to TRBD1 covers 9 bases. Trimming removed 6 bases from V and 4 bases from J; junction bases left unmatched: 12. CDR3 size: 16 residues. The germline V gene has CDR1 SQVTM and CDR2 ANQGSEA.

This clonotype qualifies as medium-sized. This chain joins TRBV13 and TRBJ2-4, with D perhaps TRBD1 (6 bases). The CDR3 is 17 amino acids. The germline CDR1 and CDR2 sequences are PRHDT and FYEKMQ (reference sequence). Trimming pared 5 bases from V and 0 bases from J, leaving 17 bases between. The CDR3 coding sequence is TGTGCCAGCAGCGGACAGCCATTCAGGGGAGCCAAAAACATTCAGTACTTC. Amino acid sequence: CASSGQPFRGAKNIQYF.

This sequence joins TRBV28 and TRBJ1-1; D uncertain. CDR1 MDHEN and CDR2 SYDVKM come from the germline V gene. The CDR3 is 14 amino acids. Trimming removed 7 bases from V and 1 base from J, with 13 bases in between. This CDR3 reads CASTEWTENTEAFF. In nucleotides, the CDR3 is TGTGCCAGCACGGAGTGGACCGAGAACACTGAAGCTTTCTTT.

The gene calls are TRBV6-5 and TRBJ1-1, with 8 bases matching TRBD1. V was clipped by 6 bases and J by 4 bases; unmatched bases: 7. The CDR3 has 14 residues. Looked up from germline, CDR1 is MNHEY and CDR2 is SVGAGI. The CDR3 loop is CASSPDRVGTEAFF. The CDR3 coding sequence is TGTGCCAGCAGCCCGGACAGGGTGGGCACTGAAGCTTTCTTT.

There are a few counts of this clonotype. The chain combines TRBV20-1 with TRBJ2-7; D perhaps matches TRBD2 (6 bases). Germline-derived CDR1 and CDR2 are DFQATT and SNEGSKA (reference sequence). V dropped 0 bases and J dropped 2 bases, with 14 bases sitting between them. The CDR3 sequence is 15 residues long. The CDR3 region has the DNA TGCAGTGCTAGAGATGGCGGGGATGTAACCTACGAGCAGTACTTC. It translates to CSARDGGDVTYEQYF.